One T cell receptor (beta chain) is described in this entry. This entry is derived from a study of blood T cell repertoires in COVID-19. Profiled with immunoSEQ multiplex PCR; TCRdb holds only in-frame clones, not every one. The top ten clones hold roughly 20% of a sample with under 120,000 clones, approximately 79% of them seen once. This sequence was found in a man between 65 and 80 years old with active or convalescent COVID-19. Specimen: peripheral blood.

CDR3 nucleotide sequence: TGTGCCAGCAGCCGCATAGGAGGAGGGACAGCTCACACTGAAGCTTTCTTT. This encodes CASSRIGGGTAHTEAFF. This chain uses TRBV14 with TRBJ1-1, with TRBD1 matching over 7 bases. Germline V gene sequence: CDR1 SGHDN, CDR2 FVKESK. V shed 4 bases, J shed 3 bases, and the junction held 14 bases outside the gene matches. The CDR3 runs to 17 residues.